This entry lists 8 T cell receptor beta chains sequenced from one sample in a study of blood T cell repertoires in COVID-19. The repertoire was sequenced with immunoSEQ multiplex PCR; TCRdb's copy has only in-frame clones and lacks some. The table lists roughly 300,000 clones, roughly 82% of them singletons. Source material: peripheral blood. These receptors were obtained from a woman aged 50 to 60 with acute or convalescent COVID-19.

The chain employs TRBV12-3 or TRBV12-4 and TRBJ1-4; 10 positions agree with TRBD1. Trimming cost V 8 bases and J 8 bases; bases outside gene matches: 5. CDR3 length: 13 amino acids. The CDR3 nucleotides read TGTGCCAGCGGGACAGGGGTAAAGGAAAAACTGTTTTTT. This sequence encodes CASGTGVKEKLFF.

This clone has more than one count but fewer than ten. The rearrangement joins TRBV7-3 to TRBJ1-1; no reliable D call. Trimming cost V 4 bases and J 1 base, with 7 bases left between them. Germline V gene sequence: CDR1 SGHTA, CDR2 FQGTGA. This CDR3 comprises 13 residues. The CDR3 DNA follows: TGTGCCAGCAGCTATACAGAGAACACTGAAGCTTTCTTT. Translated, it gives CASSYTENTEAFF.

This chain links TRBV3-1 (or the pseudogene TRBV3-2) with TRBJ1-2; D is unclear. The germline V and J ends were trimmed by 4 bases and 2 bases, with 11 bases remaining between them. This CDR3 has 14 residues. Germline CDR1 and CDR2: LGHDT and YNNKEL (reference sequence). CDR3 residues: CASSPLGGNYGYTF. In DNA, the CDR3 is TGTGCCAGCAGCCCCCTGGGAGGGAACTATGGCTACACCTTC.

The chain joins TRBV7-8 to TRBJ1-5, with TRBD1 as a possible D gene (6 bases). The CDR3 is 17 residues long. V dropped 4 bases and J dropped 2 bases, with 18 bases sitting between them. Germline CDR1 is SGHVS and CDR2 is FQNEAQ. The chain's CDR3 is CASSSRTALVRNQPQHF. DNA of the CDR3: TGTGCCAGCAGCTCGCGGACAGCATTGGTCCGCAATCAGCCCCAGCATTTT.

The genes are TRBV11-2 and TRBJ1-5; 8 bases agree with TRBD1. The V segment lost 3 bases and the J segment 2 bases; nucleotides outside the gene matches: 3. The CDR3 has 15 amino acids. In germline, CDR1 is SGHAT, CDR2 FQNNGV. The CDR3 region has the DNA TGTGCCAGCAGCTTGACAGGGGACGGCAATCAGCCCCAGCATTTT. Translated: CASSLTGDGNQPQHF.

The genes are TRBV19 and TRBJ2-6; no reliable D call. In germline, CDR1 is LNHDA, CDR2 SQIVND (reference sequence). Trimming removed 7 bases at V and 2 bases at J, with 18 bases between. The CDR3 sequence is 17 residues long. CDR3 nucleotide sequence: TGTGCCAGTACCCCCGCCCCCATATACACTGGGGCCAACGTCCTGACTTTC. As protein: CASTPAPIYTGANVLTF.

This clone was observed a handful of times. This chain connects TRBV6-6 to TRBJ1-6; 10 bases match TRBD1. V was pared by 7 bases and J by 7 bases, with 7 bases of the junction left unmatched. Per germline, CDR1 MNHNY and CDR2 SVGAGI (reference sequence). This CDR3 is 15 amino acids long. The CDR3 sequence: CASTGQGGGNSPLHF. DNA for the CDR3: TGTGCCAGCACCGGACAGGGGGGGGGAAATTCACCCCTCCACTTT.

This chain uses TRBV11-2 with TRBJ1-2; D remains unclear. The CDR3 runs to 13 residues. CDR1 and CDR2 from the germline V gene are SGHAT and FQNNGV. V dropped 5 bases and J dropped 8 bases, with 15 bases sitting between them. CDR3 region: CASSPRQEAGYTF. As DNA, the CDR3 is TGTGCCAGCAGCCCTCGGCAGGAGGCGGGCTACACCTTC. Complete variable domain (other parts from reference TRBV11-2 and TRBJ1-2): EAGVAQSPRYKIIEKRQSVAFWCNPISGHATLYWYQQILGQGPKLLIQFQNNGVVDDSQLPKDRFSAERLKGVDSTLKIQPAKLEDSAVYLCASSPRQEAGYTFGSGTRLTVV.